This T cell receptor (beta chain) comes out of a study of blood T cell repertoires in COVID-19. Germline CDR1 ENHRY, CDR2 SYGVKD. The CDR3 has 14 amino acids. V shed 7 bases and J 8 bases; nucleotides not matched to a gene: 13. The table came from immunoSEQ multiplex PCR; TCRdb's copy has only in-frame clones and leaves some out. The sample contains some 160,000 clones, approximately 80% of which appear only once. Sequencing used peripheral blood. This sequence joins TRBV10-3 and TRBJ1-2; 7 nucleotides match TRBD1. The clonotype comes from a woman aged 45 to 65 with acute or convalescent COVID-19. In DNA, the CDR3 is TGTGCCATCACCCGAACCGGGACAGACTCCGGCTACACCTTC. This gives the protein CAITRTGTDSGYTF.